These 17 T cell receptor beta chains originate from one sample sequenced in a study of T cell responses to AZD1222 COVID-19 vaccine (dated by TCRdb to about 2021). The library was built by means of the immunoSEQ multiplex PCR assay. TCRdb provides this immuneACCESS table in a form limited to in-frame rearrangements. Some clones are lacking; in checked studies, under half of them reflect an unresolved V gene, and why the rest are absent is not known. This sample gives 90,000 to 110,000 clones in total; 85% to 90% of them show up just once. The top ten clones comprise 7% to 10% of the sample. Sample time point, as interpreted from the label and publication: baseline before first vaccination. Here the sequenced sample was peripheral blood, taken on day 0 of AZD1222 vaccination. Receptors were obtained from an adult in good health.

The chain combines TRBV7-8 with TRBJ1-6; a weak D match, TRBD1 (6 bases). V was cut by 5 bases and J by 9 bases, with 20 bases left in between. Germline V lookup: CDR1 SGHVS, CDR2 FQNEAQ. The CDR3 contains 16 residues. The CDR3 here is CASSPLRGSSSSPLHF. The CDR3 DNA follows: TGTGCCAGCAGCCCGTTAAGGGGGAGTTCATCTTCACCCCTCCACTTT. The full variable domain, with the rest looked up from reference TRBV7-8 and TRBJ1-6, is GAGVSQSPRYKVAKRGQDVALRCDPISGHVSLFWYQQALGQGPEFLTYFQNEAQLDKSGLPSDRFFAERPEGSVSTLKIQRTQQEDSAVYLCASSPLRGSSSSPLHFGNGTRLTVT.

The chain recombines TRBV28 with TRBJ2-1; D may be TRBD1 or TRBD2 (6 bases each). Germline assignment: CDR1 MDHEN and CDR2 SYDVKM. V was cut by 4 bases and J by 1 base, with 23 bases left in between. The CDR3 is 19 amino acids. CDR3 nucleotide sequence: TGTGCCAGCAGTTCGGGTCCGGGGGCCTTAAGCGGGTCCTACAATGAGCAGTTCTTC. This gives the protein CASSSGPGALSGSYNEQFF.

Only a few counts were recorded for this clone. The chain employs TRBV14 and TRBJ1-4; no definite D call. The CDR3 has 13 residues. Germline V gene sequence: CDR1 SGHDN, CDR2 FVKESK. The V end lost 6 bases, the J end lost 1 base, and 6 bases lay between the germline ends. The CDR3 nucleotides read TGTGCCAGCAGTCGAGGAACTAATGAAAAACTGTTTTTT. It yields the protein CASSRGTNEKLFF.

In nucleotides, the CDR3 is TGTGCCAGTAGTATAGGGACTAGCGGGACCAATGAGCAGTTCTTC. This gives the protein CASSIGTSGTNEQFF. The gene calls are TRBV19 and TRBJ2-1; 12 bases map to TRBD2. The germline V gene has CDR1 LNHDA and CDR2 SQIVND (reference sequence). J gave up 6 bases and V 1 base, and 1 base lay outside the gene matches. CDR3 length equals 15 residues.

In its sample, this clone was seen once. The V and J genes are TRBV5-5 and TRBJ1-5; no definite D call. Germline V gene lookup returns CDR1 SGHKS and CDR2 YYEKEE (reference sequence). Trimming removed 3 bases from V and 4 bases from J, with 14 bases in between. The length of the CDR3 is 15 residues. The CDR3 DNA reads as TGTGCCAGCAGCTCCAGCCCGGGAAGAAATCAGCCCCAGCATTTT. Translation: CASSSSPGRNQPQHF.

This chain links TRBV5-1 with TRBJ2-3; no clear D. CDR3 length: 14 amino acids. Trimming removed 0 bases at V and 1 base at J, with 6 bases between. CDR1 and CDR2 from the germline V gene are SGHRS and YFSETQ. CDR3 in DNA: TGCGCCAGCAGCTTGGCGGGCGGCACAGATACGCAGTATTTT. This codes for CASSLAGGTDTQYF. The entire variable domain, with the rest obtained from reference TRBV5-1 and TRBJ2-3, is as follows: KAGVTQTPRYLIKTRGQQVTLSCSPISGHRSVSWYQQTPGQGLQFLFEYFSETQRNKGNFPGRFSGRQFSNSRSEMNVSTLELGDSALYLCASSLAGGTDTQYFGPGTRLTVL.

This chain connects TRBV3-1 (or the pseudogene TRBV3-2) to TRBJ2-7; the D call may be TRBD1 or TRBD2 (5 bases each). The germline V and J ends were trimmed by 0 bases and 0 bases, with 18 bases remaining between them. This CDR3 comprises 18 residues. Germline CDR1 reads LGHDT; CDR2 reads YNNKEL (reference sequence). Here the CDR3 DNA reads TGTGCCAGCAGCCAAGATAGGGGCCGGGACCTTGTCTCCTACGAGCAGTACTTC. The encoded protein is CASSQDRGRDLVSYEQYF.

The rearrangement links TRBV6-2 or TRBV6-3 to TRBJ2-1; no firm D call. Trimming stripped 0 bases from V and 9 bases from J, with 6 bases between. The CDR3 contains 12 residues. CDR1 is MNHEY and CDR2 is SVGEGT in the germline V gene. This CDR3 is CASSYSSLEQFF. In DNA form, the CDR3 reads TGTGCCAGCAGTTACTCTTCCCTTGAGCAGTTCTTC.

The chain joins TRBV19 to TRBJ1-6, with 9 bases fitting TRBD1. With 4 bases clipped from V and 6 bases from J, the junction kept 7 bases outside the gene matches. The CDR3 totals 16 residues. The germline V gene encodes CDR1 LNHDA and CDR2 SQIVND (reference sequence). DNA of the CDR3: TGTGCCAGTAGTAGACGGGACAGGGAGACTAATTCACCCCTCCACTTT. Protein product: CASSRRDRETNSPLHF. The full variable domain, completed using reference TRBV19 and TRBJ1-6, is DGGITQSPKYLFRKEGQNVTLSCEQNLNHDAMYWYRQDPGQGLRLIYYSQIVNDFQKGDIAEGYSVSREKKESFPLTVTSAQKNPTAFYLCASSRRDRETNSPLHFGNGTRLTVT.

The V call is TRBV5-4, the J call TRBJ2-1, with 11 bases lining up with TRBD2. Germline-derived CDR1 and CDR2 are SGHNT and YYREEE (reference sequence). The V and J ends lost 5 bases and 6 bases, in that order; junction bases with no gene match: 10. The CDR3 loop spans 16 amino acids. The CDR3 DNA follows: TGTGCCAGCAGTCCGGCACTAGCGGGAGTGCGCAATGAGCAGTTCTTC. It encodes CASSPALAGVRNEQFF.

The CDR3 coding sequence is TGTGCCAGCAGTGGCCCGACTAGCTACGAGCAGTACTTC. This codes for CASSGPTSYEQYF. The V gene is TRBV2, the J gene TRBJ2-7; tentatively, D is TRBD2 (6 bases). The CDR3 extends over 13 amino acids. Germline V CDR1 and CDR2: SNHLY, FYNNEI. The V end lost 4 bases, the J end lost 3 bases, and 10 bases lay between the germline ends.

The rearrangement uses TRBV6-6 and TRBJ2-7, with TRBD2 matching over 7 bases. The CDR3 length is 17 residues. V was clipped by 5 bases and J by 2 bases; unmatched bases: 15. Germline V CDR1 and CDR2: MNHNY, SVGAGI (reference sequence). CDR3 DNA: TGTGCCAGCAGTCCTGACGGGCTAGCGGTTTATCCCTACGAGCAGTACTTC. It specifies CASSPDGLAVYPYEQYF.

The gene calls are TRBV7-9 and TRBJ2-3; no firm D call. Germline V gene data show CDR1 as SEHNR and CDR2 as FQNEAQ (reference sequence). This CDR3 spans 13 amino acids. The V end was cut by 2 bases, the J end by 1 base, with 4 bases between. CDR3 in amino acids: CASSLWGTDTQYF. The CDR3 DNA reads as TGTGCCAGCAGCTTATGGGGCACAGATACGCAGTATTTT.

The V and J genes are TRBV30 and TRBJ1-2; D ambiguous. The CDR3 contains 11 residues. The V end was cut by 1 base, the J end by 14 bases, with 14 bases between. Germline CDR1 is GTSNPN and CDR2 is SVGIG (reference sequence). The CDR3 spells CAWSAGFLATF. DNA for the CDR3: TGTGCCTGGAGTGCAGGCTTCTTAGCAACCTTC.

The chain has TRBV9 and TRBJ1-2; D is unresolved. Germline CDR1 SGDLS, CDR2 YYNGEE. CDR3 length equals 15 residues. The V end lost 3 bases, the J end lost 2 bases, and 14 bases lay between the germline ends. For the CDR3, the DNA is TGTGCCAGCAGCGGCCCTGGGGAAAGGAACTATGGCTACACCTTC. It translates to CASSGPGERNYGYTF.

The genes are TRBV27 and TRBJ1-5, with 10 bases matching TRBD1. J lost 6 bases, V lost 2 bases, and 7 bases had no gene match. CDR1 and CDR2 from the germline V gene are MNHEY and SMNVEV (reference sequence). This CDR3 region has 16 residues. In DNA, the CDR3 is TGTGCCAGCAGTTTAAATGGACAGGGGGGGTTTCAGCCCCAGCATTTT. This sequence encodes CASSLNGQGGFQPQHF.

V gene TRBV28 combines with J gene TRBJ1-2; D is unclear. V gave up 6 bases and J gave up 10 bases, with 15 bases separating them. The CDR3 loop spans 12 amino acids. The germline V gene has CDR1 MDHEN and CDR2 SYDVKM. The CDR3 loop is CASSPLILDYTF. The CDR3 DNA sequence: TGTGCCAGCAGCCCGTTAATCCTTGACTACACCTTC.